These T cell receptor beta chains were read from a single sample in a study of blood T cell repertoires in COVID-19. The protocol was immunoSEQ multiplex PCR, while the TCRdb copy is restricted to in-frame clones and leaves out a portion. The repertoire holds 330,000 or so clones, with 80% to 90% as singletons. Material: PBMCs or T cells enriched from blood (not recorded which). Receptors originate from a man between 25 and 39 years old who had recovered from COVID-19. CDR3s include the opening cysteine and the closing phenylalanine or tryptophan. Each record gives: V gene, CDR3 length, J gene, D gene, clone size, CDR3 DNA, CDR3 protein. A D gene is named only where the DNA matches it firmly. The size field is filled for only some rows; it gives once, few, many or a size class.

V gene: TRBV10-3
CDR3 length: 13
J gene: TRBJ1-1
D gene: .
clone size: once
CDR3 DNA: TGTGCCATCAGCGTCTCTGAGGACACTGAAGCTTTCTTT
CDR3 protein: CAISVSEDTEAFF

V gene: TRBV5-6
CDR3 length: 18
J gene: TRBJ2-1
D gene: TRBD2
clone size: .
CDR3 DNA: TGTGCCAGCAGCTTGGATTGGAGTCTAGCGGGTTATTACAATGAGCAGTTCTTC
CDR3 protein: CASSLDWSLAGYYNEQFF

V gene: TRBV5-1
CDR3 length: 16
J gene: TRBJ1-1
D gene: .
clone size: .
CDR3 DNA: TGCGCCAGCAGCTTTGTAATCGGGACATCGAACACTGAAGCTTTCTTT
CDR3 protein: CASSFVIGTSNTEAFF

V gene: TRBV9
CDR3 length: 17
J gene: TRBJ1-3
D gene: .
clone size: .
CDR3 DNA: TGTGCCAGCGGCACCACTACAGGGCCCCCTGACGGAAACACCATATATTTT
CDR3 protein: CASGTTTGPPDGNTIYF

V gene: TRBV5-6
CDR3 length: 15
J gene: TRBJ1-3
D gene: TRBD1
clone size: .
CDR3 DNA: TGTGCCAGCAGCCGAGAATACAGGGGTGGAAACACCATATATTTT
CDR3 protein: CASSREYRGGNTIYF

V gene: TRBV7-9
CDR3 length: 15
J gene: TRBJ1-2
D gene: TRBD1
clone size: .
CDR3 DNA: TGTGCCAGCAGCTTAGCAGGGACAGGGGGCAGAGGCTACACCTTC
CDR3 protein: CASSLAGTGGRGYTF

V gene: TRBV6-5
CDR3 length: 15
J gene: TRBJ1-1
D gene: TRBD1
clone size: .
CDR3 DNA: TGTGCCAGCAGGGATCCGGGACAGGGGAACACTGAAGCTTTCTTT
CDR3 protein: CASRDPGQGNTEAFF

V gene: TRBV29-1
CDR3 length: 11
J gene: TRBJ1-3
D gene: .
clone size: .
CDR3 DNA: TGCAGCGCCTTTACTGGAAACACCATATATTTT
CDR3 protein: CSAFTGNTIYF

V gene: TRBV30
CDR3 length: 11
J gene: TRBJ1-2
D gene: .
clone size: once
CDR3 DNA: TGTGCCTGGAGTAGAGGATACGGCTACACCTTC
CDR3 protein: CAWSRGYGYTF

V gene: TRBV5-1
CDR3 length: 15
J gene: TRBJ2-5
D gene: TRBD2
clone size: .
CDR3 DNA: TGCGCCAGCAGCCCCCTGGCGGGGGGGCCTGAGACCCAGTACTTC
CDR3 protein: CASSPLAGGPETQYF

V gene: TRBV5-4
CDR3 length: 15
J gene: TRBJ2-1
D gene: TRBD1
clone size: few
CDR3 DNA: TGTGCCAGCAGCCCCGGGACAGGGTTGGGCAATGAGCAGTTCTTC
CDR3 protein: CASSPGTGLGNEQFF

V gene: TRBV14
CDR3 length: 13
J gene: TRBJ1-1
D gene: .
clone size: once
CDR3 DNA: TGTGCCAGCAGCCCTTTAGACAGGCAGGAAGCTTTCTTT
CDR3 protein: CASSPLDRQEAFF

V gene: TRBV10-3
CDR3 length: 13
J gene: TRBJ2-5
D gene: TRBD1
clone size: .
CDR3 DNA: TGTGCCACCGGACGGACAGGGAAGGAGACCCAGTACTTC
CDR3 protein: CATGRTGKETQYF

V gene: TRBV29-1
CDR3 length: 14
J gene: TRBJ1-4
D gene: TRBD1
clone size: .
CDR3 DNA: TGCAGCGCCGAAGGGACAGGAGGAGGTGAAAAACTGTTTTTT
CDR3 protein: CSAEGTGGGEKLFF

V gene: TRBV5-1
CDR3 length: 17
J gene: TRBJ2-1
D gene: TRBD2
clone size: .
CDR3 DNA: TGCGCCAGCAGCTTGGCTCTAGCGGGCTCGACCTACAATGAGCAGTTCTTC
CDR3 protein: CASSLALAGSTYNEQFF

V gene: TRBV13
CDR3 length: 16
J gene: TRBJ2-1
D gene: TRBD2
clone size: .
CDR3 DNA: TGTGCCAGCAGCTTAGCCGGCGGGGGGATGTACAATGAGCAGTTCTTC
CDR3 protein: CASSLAGGGMYNEQFF

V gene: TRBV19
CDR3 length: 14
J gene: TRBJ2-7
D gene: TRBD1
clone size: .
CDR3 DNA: TGTGCCAGTACCGCGGGACAGGCGTTCTACGAGCAGTACTTC
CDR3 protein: CASTAGQAFYEQYF

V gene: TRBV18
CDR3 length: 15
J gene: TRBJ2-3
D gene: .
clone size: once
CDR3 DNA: TGTGCCAGCTCACCAACGGTGTCGGGCACAGATACGCAGTATTTT
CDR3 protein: CASSPTVSGTDTQYF

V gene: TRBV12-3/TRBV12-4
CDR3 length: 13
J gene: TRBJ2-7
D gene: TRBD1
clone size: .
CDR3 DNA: TGTGCCAGCAGTCCCGGACAGGGCTACGAGCAGTACTTC
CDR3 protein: CASSPGQGYEQYF

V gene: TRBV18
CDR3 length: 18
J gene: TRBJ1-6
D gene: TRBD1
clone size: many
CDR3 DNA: TGTGCCAGCTCACCACAAGGGACAGGTCGCTCCTATAATTCACCCCTCCACTTT
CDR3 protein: CASSPQGTGRSYNSPLHF

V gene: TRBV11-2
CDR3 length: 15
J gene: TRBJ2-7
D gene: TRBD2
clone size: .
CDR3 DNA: TGTGCCAGCACCTTAAGCGGGGTCGGGGCCTACGAGCAGTACTTC
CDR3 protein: CASTLSGVGAYEQYF

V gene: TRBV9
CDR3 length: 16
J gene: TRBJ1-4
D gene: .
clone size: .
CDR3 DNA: TGTGCCAGCAGCGCCGATACAGGGTTGATTGGTGAAAAACTGTTTTTT
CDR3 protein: CASSADTGLIGEKLFF

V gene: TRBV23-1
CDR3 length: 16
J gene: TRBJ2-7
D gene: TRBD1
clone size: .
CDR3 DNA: TGCGCCAGCAGTCACTTCGACAGGGGTCGAGGACACGAGCAGTACTTC
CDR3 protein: CASSHFDRGRGHEQYF

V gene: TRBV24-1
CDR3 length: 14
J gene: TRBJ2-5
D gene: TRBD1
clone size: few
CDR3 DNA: TGTGCCACCAGTGCCACAGGGGGTCGAGAGACCCAGTACTTC
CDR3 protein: CATSATGGRETQYF

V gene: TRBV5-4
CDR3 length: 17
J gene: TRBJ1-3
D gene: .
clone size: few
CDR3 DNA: TGTGCCAGCAGGGGTGAGCAGGGGCCGTCGTCTGGAAACACCATATATTTT
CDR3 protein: CASRGEQGPSSGNTIYF

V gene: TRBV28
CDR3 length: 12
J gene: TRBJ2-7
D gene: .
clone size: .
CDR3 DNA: TGTGCCAGCAGTTTTGGCCCCTACGAGCAGTACTTC
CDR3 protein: CASSFGPYEQYF

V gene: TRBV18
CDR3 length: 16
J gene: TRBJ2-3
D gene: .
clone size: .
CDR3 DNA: TGTGCCAGCTCACCACGGAACTTAGGACTCGCAGATACGCAGTATTTT
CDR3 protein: CASSPRNLGLADTQYF

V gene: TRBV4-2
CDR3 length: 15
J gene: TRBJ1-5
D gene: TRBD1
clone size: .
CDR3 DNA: TGTGCCAGCAGCCAAGACAGGGGGCACGGTCAGCCCCAGCATTTT
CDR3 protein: CASSQDRGHGQPQHF

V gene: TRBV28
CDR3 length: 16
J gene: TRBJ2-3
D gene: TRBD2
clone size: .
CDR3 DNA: TGTGCCAGCAATTTCCCTGGGCCCGGGGGGACAGATACGCAGTATTTT
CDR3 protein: CASNFPGPGGTDTQYF

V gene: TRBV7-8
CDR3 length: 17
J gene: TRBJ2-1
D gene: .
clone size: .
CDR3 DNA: TGTGCCAGCAGCTTAGCCTCGGAGAGGAGCTCCTACAATGAGCAGTTCTTC
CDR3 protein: CASSLASERSSYNEQFF

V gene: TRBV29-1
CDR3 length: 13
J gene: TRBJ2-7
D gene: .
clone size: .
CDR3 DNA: TGCAGCGTTGAAGATCAGGCATCCTACGAGCAGTACTTC
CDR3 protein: CSVEDQASYEQYF

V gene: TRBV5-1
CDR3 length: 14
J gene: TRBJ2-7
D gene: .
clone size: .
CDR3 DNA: TGCGCCAGCAGCTTGACAGCAAACTCCTACGAGCAGTACTTC
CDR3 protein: CASSLTANSYEQYF

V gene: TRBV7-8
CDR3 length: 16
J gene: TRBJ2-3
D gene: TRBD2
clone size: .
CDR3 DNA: TGTGCCAGCAGCCCCACTGGGGGGGGTGCTAAGGATACGCAGTATTTT
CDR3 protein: CASSPTGGGAKDTQYF

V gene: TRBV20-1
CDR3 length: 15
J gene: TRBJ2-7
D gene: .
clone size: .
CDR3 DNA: TGCAGTGCTAGTGGTTTCAGGGGTCACACCTACGAGCAGTACTTC
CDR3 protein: CSASGFRGHTYEQYF

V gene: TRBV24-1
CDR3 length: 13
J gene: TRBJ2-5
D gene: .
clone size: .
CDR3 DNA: TGTGCCACCAGTGGCCTAGAGGGTGTGACCCAGTACTTC
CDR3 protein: CATSGLEGVTQYF

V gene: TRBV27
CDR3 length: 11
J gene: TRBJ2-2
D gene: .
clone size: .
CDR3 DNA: TGTGCCAGCAGCACTTTTGGGGAGCTGTTTTTT
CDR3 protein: CASSTFGELFF

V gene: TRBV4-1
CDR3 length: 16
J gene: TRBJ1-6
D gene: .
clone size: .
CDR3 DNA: TGCGCCAGCAGCCAAGATCCGAGACAGGTTGGATCACCCCTCCACTTT
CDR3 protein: CASSQDPRQVGSPLHF

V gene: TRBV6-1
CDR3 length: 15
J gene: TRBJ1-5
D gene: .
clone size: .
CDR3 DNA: TGTGCCAGCAGTGACCGTGTTTATAGCAATCAGCCCCAGCATTTT
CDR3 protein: CASSDRVYSNQPQHF

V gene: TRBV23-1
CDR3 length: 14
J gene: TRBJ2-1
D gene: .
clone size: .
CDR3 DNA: TGCGCCAGCAGGCGACAGGTTTCCTACAATGAGCAGTTCTTC
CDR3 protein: CASRRQVSYNEQFF

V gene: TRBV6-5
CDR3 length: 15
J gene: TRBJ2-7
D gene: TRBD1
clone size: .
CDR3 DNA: TGTGCCACTGGCCGGGTGGGGACAGAACTTTACGAGCAGTACTTC
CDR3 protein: CATGRVGTELYEQYF

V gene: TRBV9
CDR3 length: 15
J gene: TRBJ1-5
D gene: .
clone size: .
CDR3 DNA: TGTGCCAGCAGCGTAGGATCAGGCACCAATCAGCCCCAGCATTTT
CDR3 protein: CASSVGSGTNQPQHF

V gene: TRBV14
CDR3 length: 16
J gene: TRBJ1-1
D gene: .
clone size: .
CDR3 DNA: TGTGCCAGCAGCCAAGAAAGGCGACTTCTGAACACTGAAGCTTTCTTT
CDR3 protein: CASSQERRLLNTEAFF

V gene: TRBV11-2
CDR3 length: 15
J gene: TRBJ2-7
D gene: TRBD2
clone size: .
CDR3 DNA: TGTGCCAGCAGCTTAGGGGGACTAGCAACCTACGAGCAGTACTTC
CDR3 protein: CASSLGGLATYEQYF